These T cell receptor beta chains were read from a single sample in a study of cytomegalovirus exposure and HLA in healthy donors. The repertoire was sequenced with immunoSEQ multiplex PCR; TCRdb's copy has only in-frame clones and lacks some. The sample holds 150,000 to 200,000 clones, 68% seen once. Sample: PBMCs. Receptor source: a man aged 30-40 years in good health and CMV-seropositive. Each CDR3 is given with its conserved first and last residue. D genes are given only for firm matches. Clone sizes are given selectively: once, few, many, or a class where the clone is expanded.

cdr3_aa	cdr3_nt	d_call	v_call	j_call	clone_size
CASSFASGSSYNEQFF	TGCGCCAGCAGCTTTGCTAGCGGGAGCTCCTACAATGAGCAGTTCTTC	TRBD2	TRBV5-1	TRBJ2-1	.
CASSPQLPGTVGHEQYF	TGTGCTAGCAGCCCTCAGTTACCAGGGACAGTTGGCCACGAGCAGTACTTC	TRBD1	TRBV7-7	TRBJ2-7	.
CASGTGQETQYF	TGTGCCAGTGGGACAGGCCAAGAGACCCAGTACTTC	TRBD1	TRBV13	TRBJ2-5	once
CAIRQGVENYGYTF	TGTGCCATCAGACAGGGGGTAGAAAACTATGGCTACACCTTC	TRBD1	TRBV10-3	TRBJ1-2	.
CASSDEVNRREKLFF	TGTGCCAGTAGTGATGAGGTGAACAGGCGGGAAAAACTGTTTTTT	.	TRBV19	TRBJ1-4	.
CASSYLAGFYNEQFF	TGCGCCAGCAGCTATCTAGCGGGCTTCTACAATGAGCAGTTCTTC	TRBD2	TRBV5-1	TRBJ2-1	.
CASGQNIDRDGTDTQYF	TGTGCTAGTGGCCAAAACATCGACAGGGATGGCACAGATACGCAGTATTTT	TRBD1	TRBV12-5	TRBJ2-3	.
CASSYEGARQPQHF	TGTGCCAGCAGTTACGAGGGGGCGCGTCAGCCCCAGCATTTT	TRBD1	TRBV6-5	TRBJ1-5	.
CASSLSRLAGDTQYF	TGTGCCAGCAGTTTATCGCGGCTAGCGGGCGATACGCAGTATTTT	TRBD2	TRBV27	TRBJ2-3	.
CASSSSGSLSYEQYF	TGTGCCAGCTCATCCTCCGGGTCCTTATCCTACGAGCAGTACTTC	.	TRBV18	TRBJ2-7	.
CASSEEVAGTGGEKLFF	TGTGCCAGCAGCGAAGAAGTCGCCGGGACAGGGGGTGAAAAACTGTTTTTT	TRBD1	TRBV9	TRBJ1-4	.
CASSSNTISTDTQYF	TGCGCCAGCAGCTCAAACACTATTAGCACAGATACGCAGTATTTT	.	TRBV5-1	TRBJ2-3	.
CASSQGLALIMETQYF	TGCGCCAGCAGCCAAGGACTAGCCCTCATTATGGAGACCCAGTACTTC	TRBD2	TRBV4-1	TRBJ2-5	few
CAIRQGQGSHEQYF	TGTGCCATCAGACAGGGGCAGGGAAGCCACGAGCAGTACTTC	TRBD1	TRBV10-3	TRBJ2-7	few
CASSLGTGFIGQYF	TGTGCCAGCAGCTTAGGGACAGGGTTTATCGGGCAGTACTTC	TRBD1	TRBV5-6	TRBJ2-7	once
CSSSPRAGGRGLYEQYF	TGTTCCAGCAGCCCCCGAGCGGGCGGGAGGGGACTTTACGAGCAGTACTTC	TRBD2	TRBV7-9	TRBJ2-7	.
CASSESVRNIQYF	TGTGCCAGCAGTGAATCTGTTAGAAACATTCAGTACTTC	.	TRBV2	TRBJ2-4	.
CASSPRGTGETGELFF	TGTGCCAGCTCACCACGCGGGACAGGGGAAACCGGGGAGCTGTTTTTT	TRBD1	TRBV18	TRBJ2-2	.
CAWSVRQGGYTF	TGTGCCTGGAGTGTACGCCAGGGGGGCTACACCTTC	.	TRBV30	TRBJ1-2	once
CSSYRNTVDYGYTF	TGTTCCAGCTACCGGAACACAGTGGACTATGGCTACACCTTC	.	TRBV7-9	TRBJ1-2	.
CASSQTGTGVGQPQHF	TGTGCCAGCAGTCAAACCGGGACAGGGGTAGGTCAGCCCCAGCATTTT	TRBD1	TRBV7-8	TRBJ1-5	.
CASRDRPPSGNTIYF	TGTGCCAGCCGGGACAGACCCCCCTCTGGAAACACCATATATTTT	TRBD1	TRBV28	TRBJ1-3	.
CASSSYRAGTEAFF	TGTGCCAGCAGCAGCTACAGGGCGGGCACTGAAGCTTTCTTT	.	TRBV7-2	TRBJ1-1	few
CASSVAGGPYEQFF	TGTGCCAGTAGTGTAGCGGGAGGGCCCTATGAGCAGTTCTTC	TRBD2	TRBV19	TRBJ2-1	.
CASSLGQHRNTGELFF	TGTGCCAGCAGTTTAGGGCAGCACCGAAACACCGGGGAGCTGTTTTTT	.	TRBV27	TRBJ2-2	.
CASGKGQGGVDYGYTF	TGTGCTAGTGGTAAAGGACAGGGGGGAGTCGATTATGGCTACACCTTC	TRBD1	TRBV12-5	TRBJ1-2	few
CASSTETRDNRPQHF	TGTGCCAGTAGTACGGAGACTCGGGACAATCGGCCCCAGCATTTT	.	TRBV19	TRBJ1-5	.
CASSEGTSDYNEQFF	TGTGCCAGCAGTGAAGGGACTAGCGACTACAATGAGCAGTTCTTC	TRBD2	TRBV6-1	TRBJ2-1	once
CATSARAGGGPLNEQFF	TGTGCCACCAGTGCTCGTGCGGGAGGGGGGCCATTAAATGAGCAGTTCTTC	TRBD2	TRBV6-4	TRBJ2-1	.
CAWSVHTNTEAFF	TGTGCCTGGAGTGTACACACGAACACTGAAGCTTTCTTT	.	TRBV30	TRBJ1-1	once
CASSFMQGGGYTF	TGTGCCAGCAGCTTTATGCAGGGTGGGGGCTACACCTTC	.	TRBV5-6	TRBJ1-2	.
CASSLSDLGEGMTEAFF	TGCGCCAGCAGCTTGAGCGACCTCGGGGAGGGGATGACTGAAGCTTTCTTT	.	TRBV5-1	TRBJ1-1	.
CASTNSILNTEAFF	TGTGCCAGCACCAATTCTATCCTGAACACTGAAGCTTTCTTT	.	TRBV6-5	TRBJ1-1	.
CASRVDSGANVLTF	TGTGCCAGCAGGGTAGATTCCGGGGCCAACGTCCTGACTTTC	.	TRBV2	TRBJ2-6	few
CASSSRTQAHNSPLHF	TGTGCCAGCAGTTCCAGGACTCAAGCCCATAATTCACCCCTCCACTTT	.	TRBV6-5	TRBJ1-6	few
CASSSDRASSYEQYF	TGCGCCAGCAGCTCGGACAGGGCGAGCTCCTACGAGCAGTACTTC	TRBD1	TRBV5-1	TRBJ2-7	.
CASSRTDSNTEAFF	TGTGCCAGCAGCCGGACGGACTCGAACACTGAAGCTTTCTTT	.	TRBV2	TRBJ1-1	.
CASSLSAGAQETQYF	TGTGCCAGCAGCTTGTCGGCGGGAGCCCAAGAGACCCAGTACTTC	TRBD2	TRBV5-4	TRBJ2-5	.
CASSYGVTSGTYEQYF	TGTGCCAGCAGTTATGGGGTGACTAGCGGAACCTACGAGCAGTACTTC	TRBD2	TRBV28	TRBJ2-7	.
CASKNPRGSGANVLTF	TGTGCCAGTAAAAATCCGCGGGGCTCAGGGGCCAACGTCCTGACTTTC	.	TRBV19	TRBJ2-6	.
CASSPSRLSGRFF	TGCGCCAGCAGTCCCTCAAGGTTAAGCGGGAGATTCTTC	TRBD2	TRBV10-1	TRBJ2-1	few